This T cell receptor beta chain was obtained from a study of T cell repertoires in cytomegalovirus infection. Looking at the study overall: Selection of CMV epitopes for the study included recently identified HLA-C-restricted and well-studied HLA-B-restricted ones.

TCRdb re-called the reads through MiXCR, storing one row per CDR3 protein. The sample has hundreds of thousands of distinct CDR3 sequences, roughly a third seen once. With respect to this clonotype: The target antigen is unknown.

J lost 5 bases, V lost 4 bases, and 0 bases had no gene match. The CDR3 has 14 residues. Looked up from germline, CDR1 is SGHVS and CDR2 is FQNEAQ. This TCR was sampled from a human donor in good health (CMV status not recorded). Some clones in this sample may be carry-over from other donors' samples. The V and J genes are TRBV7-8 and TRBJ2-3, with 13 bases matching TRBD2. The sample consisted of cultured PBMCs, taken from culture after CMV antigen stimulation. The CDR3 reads CASSWTSGRDTQYF. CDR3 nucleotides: TGTGCCAGCAGCTGGACTAGCGGGAGAGATACGCAGTATTTT.